Detailed here is one TCR beta chain. This clonotype was picked up many times. Its antigen is unknown. Per-base quality was not reported, and no clone a single base away is much larger than it. V drops 2 bases and J drops 0 bases, leaving 7 bases in between. The germline V gene gives CDR1 as SGHVS and CDR2 as FNYEAQ. The CDR3 has 15 amino acids, counting the end cysteine and phenylalanine. Only the CDR3 DNA stays, 45 bases, in frame from base 1. Sequencing took place on an Illumina HiSeq 2500. Quantitative 5'-RACE with molecular barcodes was used to prepare TCR beta libraries. From the authors' description of their analysis: A new computational method, built on a probabilistic model of VDJ rearrangement, was used to identify disease-linked TCR variants. TCRdb ran its own pipeline on the public reads, namely fastp trimming at Q25 and MiXCR clone calling, and kept in-frame beta chains. When rows share a CDR3 protein, they turn into one entry using the most common DNA and genes. TCRdb assigned the V and J calls; the authors' analysis was not used. In this sample the table shows about 190,000 distinct CDR3 sequences, 10% to 15% of which occur a single time. The ten largest account for approximately 10% of the sample.

The record originates from a study of CD8 T cells in ankylosing spondylitis (dated by TCRdb to the late 2010s). Study-wide context: To find TCR variants linked to disease, the study profiled T cell receptor beta repertoires in ankylosing spondylitis patients and healthy donors. The whole study cohort included 108 healthy donors and around 24 ankylosing spondylitis patients. Peripheral blood was sampled, and synovial fluid was also collected from ankylosing spondylitis patients. Points the paper makes about the study in general: Blood from ankylosing spondylitis patients appeared to be characterized by a TCR beta motif composed of about 8 highly homologous amino acid variants. Some of the motif variants had been reported before in the synovial fluid and blood of reactive arthritis patients, a finding that suggests common disease-initiation mechanisms. The disease-linked clones were reported as significantly enriched in matched synovial fluid samples from ankylosing spondylitis patients. In peripheral blood, the disease-linked clones were found at relatively low frequencies and had a CD8+ phenotype.

This receptor was identified in a female donor with ankylosing spondylitis or in good health (not recorded which). The sample was blood, either unsorted or a sorted T cell fraction (not recorded which). This sequence uses TRBV7-6 and TRBJ2-2; the D region possibly corresponds to TRBD2 (5 bases align). The CDR3 protein: CASSLSSTNTGELFF. The nucleotide sequence is TGTGCCAGCAGCTTATCTAGCACGAACACCGGGGAGCTGTTTTTT.